This TCR beta chain was profiled in a study of cytomegalovirus exposure and HLA in healthy donors. Study results and limitations: In an earlier analysis, in approximately 630 donors, most V segments appeared productive either ~87% or ~30% of the time. Cytomegalovirus-associated status was assigned to approximately 160 TCR beta chains.

V lost 1 base and J lost 1, with 11 bases in between. In germline, CDR1 is SGHNT, CDR2 YYREEE (reference sequence). The CDR3 is 15 amino acids. Primers for the PCR totalled 60 Vbeta and 13 Jbeta. Sequencing used immunoSEQ multiplex PCR; TCRdb keeps in-frame clones, though not all of them. The table records about 240,000 clones, about 81% of them present only once. This clone was seen a single time. Its specificity is not known. The sequencing input was PBMCs. The chain employs TRBV5-4 and TRBJ1-1, with D perhaps matching TRBD1 (6 bases). The receptor was derived from a woman aged 55-70 years in good health and CMV-seropositive. In nucleotides, the CDR3 is TGTGCCAGCAGCTTGCGGGACATGCCGAACACTGAAGCTTTCTTT. This encodes CASSLRDMPNTEAFF.